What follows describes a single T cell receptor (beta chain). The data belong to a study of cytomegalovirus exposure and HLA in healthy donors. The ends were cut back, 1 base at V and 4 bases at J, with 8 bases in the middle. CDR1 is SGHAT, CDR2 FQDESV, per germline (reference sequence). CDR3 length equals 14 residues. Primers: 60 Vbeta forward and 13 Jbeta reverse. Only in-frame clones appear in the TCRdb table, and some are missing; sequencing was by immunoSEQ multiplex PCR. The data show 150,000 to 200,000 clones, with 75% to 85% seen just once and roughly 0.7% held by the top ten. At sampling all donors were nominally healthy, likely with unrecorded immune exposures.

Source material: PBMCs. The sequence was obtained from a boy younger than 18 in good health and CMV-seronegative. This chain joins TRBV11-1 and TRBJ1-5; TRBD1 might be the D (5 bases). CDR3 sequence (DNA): TGTGCCAGCAGCTTAGGGGGCCCGAATCAGCCCCAGCATTTT. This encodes CASSLGGPNQPQHF.